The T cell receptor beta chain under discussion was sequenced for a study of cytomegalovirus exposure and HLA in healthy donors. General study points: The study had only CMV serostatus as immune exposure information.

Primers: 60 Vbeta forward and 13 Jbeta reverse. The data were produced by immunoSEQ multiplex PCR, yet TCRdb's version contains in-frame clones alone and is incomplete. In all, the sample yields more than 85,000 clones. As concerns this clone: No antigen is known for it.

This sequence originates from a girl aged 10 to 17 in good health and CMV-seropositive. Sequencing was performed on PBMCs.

The chain's CDR3 is CATSRARTGAGNHGYTF. The CDR3 bases are TGTGCCACCAGCAGAGCCAGGACAGGGGCAGGCAACCATGGCTACACCTTC. The chain couples TRBV15 to TRBJ1-2, with 9 bases matching TRBD1. V lost 1 base and J lost 6; bases outside the gene matches: 12. The CDR3 sequence is 17 residues long. Germline CDR1 and CDR2: LNHNV and YYDKDF (reference sequence). The whole variable domain, filled in from reference TRBV15 and TRBJ1-2, reads DAMVIQNPRYQVTQFGKPVTLSCSQTLNHNVMYWYQQKSSQAPKLLFHYYDKDFNNEADTPDNFQSRRPNTSFCFLDIRSPGLGDTAMYLCATSRARTGAGNHGYTFGSGTRLTVV.